This entry is about one T cell receptor beta chain. These data belong to a study of T cells expressing NK-cell markers. The overall study: The authors derived TCR beta repertoires from sorted CD3+CD56+NKG2C+, CD3+CD56+NKG2C- and CD3+CD56-NKG2C+ T cells.

5'RACE template switching with UMIs generated TCR beta cDNA. TCRdb processed the 5' RACE reads again and assigns one entry to each CDR3 protein, with no DNA. The table for this sample gives some 150,000 distinct CDR3 sequences. Sequenced input: blood T cells: a sorted CD56 or NKG2C T cell subset, CD4+ or CD8+ T cells, or bulk PBMC T cells (not recorded which). This receptor was obtained from a man between 18 and 29 years old in good health.

CDR3 amino acids: CASSLVALDEQYF. The V and J genes are TRBV5-5 and TRBJ2-7; as DNA is missing, the TRBD1 call by TCRdb cannot be tested. CDR1 is SGHKS, CDR2 YYEKEE, per germline (reference sequence). The CDR3 totals 13 residues.